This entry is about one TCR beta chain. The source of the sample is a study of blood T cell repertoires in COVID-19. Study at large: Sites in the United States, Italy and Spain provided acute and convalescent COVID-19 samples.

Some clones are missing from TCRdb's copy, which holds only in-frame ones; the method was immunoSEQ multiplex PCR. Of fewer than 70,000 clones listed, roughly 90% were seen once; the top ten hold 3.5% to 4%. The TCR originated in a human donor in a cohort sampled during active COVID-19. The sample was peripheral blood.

The CDR3, as DNA: TGTGCCAGCAGCCGAGAAATAAACTACGAGCAGTACTTC. This encodes CASSREINYEQYF. The gene calls are TRBV4-2 and TRBJ2-7; D ambiguous. Germline V gene lookup returns CDR1 LGHNA and CDR2 YNFKEQ. V was shortened by 4 bases and J by 3 bases, with 10 bases between the two germline ends. The CDR3 sequence is 13 residues long.